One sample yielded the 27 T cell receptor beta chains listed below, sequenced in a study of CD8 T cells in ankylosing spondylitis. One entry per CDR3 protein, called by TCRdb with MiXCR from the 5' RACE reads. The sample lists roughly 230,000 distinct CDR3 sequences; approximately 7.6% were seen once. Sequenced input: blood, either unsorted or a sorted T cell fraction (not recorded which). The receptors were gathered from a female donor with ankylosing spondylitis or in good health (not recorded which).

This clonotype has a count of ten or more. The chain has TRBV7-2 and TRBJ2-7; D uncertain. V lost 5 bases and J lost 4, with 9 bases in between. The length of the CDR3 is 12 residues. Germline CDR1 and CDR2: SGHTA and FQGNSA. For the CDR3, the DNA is TGTGCCAGCAGCCAGACGTCGTACGAGCAGTACTTC. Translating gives CASSQTSYEQYF.

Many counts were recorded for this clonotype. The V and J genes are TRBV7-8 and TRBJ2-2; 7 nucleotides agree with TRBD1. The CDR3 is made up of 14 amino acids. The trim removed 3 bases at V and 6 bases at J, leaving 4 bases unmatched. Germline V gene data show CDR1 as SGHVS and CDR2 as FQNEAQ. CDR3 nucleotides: TGTGCCAGCAGCTTCGGCAGGGGGTCCGGGGAGCTGTTTTTT. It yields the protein CASSFGRGSGELFF.

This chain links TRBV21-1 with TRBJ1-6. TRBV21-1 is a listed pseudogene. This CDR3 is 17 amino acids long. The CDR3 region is CASSNRDSLEGHSPLHF. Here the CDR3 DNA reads TGTGCCAGCAGCAACAGGGACTCCCTAGAGGGGCATTCACCCCTCCACTTT.

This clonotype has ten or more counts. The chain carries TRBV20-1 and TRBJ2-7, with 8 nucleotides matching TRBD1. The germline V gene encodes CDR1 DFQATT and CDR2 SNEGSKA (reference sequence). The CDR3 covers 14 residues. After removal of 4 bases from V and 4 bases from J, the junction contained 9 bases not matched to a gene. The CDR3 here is CSAKRPGTGYEQYF. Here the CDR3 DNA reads TGCAGTGCTAAGAGACCCGGGACAGGTTACGAGCAGTACTTC.

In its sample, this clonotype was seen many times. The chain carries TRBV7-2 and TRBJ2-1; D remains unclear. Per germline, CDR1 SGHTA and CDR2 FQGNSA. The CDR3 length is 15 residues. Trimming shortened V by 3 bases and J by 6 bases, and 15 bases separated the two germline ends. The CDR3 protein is CASSLVTMLGNEQFF. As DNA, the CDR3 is TGTGCCAGCAGCTTGGTCACCATGCTAGGCAATGAGCAGTTCTTC.

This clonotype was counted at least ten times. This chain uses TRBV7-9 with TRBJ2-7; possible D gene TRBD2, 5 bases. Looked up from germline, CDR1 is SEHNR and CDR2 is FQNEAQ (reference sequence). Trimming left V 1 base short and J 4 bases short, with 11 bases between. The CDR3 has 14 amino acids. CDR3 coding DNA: TGTGCCAGCAGCTTAGGTGGGGAGCGGTACGAGCAGTACTTC. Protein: CASSLGGERYEQYF. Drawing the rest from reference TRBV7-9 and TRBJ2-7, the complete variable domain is DTGVSQNPRHKITKRGQNVTFRCDPISEHNRLYWYRQTLGQGPEFLTYFQNEAQLEKSRLLSDRFSAERPKGSFSTLEIQRTEQGDSAMYLCASSLGGERYEQYFGPGTRLTVT.

CDR3: CASSWGGGSGANVLTF. The CDR3 coding sequence is TGTGCCAGCAGCTGGGGTGGGGGATCTGGGGCCAACGTCCTGACTTTC. The chain couples TRBV7-2 to TRBJ2-6; either TRBD1 or TRBD2 may fit D (5 bases each). Germline V gene sequence: CDR1 SGHTA, CDR2 FQGNSA. V shed 4 bases and J shed 1 base, with 11 bases lying between them. This CDR3 region has 16 residues.

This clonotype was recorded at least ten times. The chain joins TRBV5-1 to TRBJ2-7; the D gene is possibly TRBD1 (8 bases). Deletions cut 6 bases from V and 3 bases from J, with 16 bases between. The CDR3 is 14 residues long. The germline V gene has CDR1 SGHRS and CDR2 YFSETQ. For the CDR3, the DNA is TGCGCCAGCACCTCAGCGGGGACAGGCTACGAGCAGTACTTC. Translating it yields CASTSAGTGYEQYF.

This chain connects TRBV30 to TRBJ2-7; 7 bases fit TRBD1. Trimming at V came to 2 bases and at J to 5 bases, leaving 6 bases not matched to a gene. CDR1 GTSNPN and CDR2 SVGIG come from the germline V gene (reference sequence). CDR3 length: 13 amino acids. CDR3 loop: CAWSYRGIDEQYF. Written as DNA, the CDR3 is TGTGCCTGGAGTTACAGGGGAATCGACGAGCAGTACTTC.

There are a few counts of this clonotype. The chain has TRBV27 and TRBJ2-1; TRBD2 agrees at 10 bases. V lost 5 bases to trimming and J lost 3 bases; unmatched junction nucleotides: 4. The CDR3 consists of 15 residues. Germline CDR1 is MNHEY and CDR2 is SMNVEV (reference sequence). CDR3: CASSLLAGVYNEQFF. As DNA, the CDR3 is TGTGCCAGCAGTCTTCTAGCGGGAGTCTACAATGAGCAGTTCTTC.

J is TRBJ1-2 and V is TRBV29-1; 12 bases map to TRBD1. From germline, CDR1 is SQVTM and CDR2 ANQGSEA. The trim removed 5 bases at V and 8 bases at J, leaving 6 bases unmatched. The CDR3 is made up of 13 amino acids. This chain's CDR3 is CSVLGQGAKGYTF. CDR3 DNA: TGCAGCGTTTTGGGACAGGGGGCGAAAGGCTACACCTTC.

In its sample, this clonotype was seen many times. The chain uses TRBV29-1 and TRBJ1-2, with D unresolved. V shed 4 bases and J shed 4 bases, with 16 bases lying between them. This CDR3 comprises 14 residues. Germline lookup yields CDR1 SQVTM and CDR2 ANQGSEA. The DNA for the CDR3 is TGCAGCGTTGTAGGTCTCTACAAGGGCTATGGCTACACCTTC. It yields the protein CSVVGLYKGYGYTF.

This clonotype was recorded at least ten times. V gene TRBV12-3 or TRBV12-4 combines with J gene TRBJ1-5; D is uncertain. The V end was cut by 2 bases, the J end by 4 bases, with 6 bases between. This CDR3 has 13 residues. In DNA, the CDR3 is TGTGCCAGCAGTTTAATGGCGAATCAGCCCCAGCATTTT. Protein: CASSLMANQPQHF.

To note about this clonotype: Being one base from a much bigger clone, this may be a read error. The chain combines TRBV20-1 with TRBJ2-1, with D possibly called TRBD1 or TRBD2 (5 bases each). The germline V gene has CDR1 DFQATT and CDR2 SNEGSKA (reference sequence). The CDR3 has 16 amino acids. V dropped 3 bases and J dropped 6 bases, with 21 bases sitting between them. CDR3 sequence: CSASVGRRRSINEQFF. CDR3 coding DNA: TGCAGTGCTAGTGTGGGGCGCAGGAGGTCGATCAATGAGCAGTTCTTC.

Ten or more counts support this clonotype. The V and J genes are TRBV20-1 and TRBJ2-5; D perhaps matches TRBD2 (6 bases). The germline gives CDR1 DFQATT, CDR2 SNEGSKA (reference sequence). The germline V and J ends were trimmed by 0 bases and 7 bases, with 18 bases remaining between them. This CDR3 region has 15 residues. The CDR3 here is CSARDPLMGGVTQYF. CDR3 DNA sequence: TGCAGTGCTAGAGATCCCCTGATGGGGGGAGTGACCCAGTACTTC.

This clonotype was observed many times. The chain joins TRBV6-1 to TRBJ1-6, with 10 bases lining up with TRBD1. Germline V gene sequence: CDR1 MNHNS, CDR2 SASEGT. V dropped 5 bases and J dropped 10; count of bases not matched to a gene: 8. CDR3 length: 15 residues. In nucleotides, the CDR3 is TGTGCCAGCAGTCTGGGACAGGGGTTCAGGTCACCCCTCCACTTT. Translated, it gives CASSLGQGFRSPLHF.

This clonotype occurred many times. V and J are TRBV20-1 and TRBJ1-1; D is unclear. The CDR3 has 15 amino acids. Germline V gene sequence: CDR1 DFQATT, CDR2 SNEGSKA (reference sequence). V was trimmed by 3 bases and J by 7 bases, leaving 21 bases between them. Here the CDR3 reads CSASEPARSRGEAFF. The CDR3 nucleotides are TGCAGTGCTAGCGAGCCGGCAAGGAGTCGGGGTGAAGCTTTCTTT.

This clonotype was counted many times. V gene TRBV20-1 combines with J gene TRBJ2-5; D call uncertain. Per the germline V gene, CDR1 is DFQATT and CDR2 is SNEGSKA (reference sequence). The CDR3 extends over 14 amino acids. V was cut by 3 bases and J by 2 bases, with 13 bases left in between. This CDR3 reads CSASDQRTQETQYF. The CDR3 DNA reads TGCAGTGCTAGCGACCAGAGGACGCAAGAGACCCAGTACTTC.

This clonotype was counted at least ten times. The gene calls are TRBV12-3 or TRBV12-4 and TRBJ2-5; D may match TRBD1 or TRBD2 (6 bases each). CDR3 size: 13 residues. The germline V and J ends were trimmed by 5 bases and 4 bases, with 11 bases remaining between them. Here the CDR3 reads CASSEQGGETQYF. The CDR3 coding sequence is TGTGCCAGCAGTGAACAGGGAGGAGAGACCCAGTACTTC.

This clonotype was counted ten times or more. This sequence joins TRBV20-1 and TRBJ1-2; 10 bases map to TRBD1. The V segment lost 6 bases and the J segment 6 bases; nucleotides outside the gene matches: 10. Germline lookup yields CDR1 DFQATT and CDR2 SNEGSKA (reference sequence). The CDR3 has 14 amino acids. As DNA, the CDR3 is TGCAGTGCCACCAAAGGGGGACAGGGGAATGGCTACACCTTC. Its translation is CSATKGGQGNGYTF.

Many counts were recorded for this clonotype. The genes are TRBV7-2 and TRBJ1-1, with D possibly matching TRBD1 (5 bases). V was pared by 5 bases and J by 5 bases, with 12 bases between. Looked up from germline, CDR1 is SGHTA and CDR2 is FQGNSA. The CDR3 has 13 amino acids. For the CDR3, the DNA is TGTGCCAGCAGCGAGAGAGGGGTGACTGAAGCTTTCTTT. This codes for CASSERGVTEAFF.

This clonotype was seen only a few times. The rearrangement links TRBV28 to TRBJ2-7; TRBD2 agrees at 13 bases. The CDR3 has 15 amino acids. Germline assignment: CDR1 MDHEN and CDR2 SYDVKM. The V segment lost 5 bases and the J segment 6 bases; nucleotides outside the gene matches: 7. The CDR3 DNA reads TGTGCCAGCAGTCCCGGGACTAGCGGGGTTCGCGAGCAGTACTTC. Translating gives CASSPGTSGVREQYF. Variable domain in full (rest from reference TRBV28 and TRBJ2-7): DVKVTQSSRYLVKRTGEKVFLECVQDMDHENMFWYRQDPGLGLRLIYFSYDVKMKEKGDIPEGYSVSREKKERFSLILESASTNQTSMYLCASSPGTSGVREQYFGPGTRLTVT.

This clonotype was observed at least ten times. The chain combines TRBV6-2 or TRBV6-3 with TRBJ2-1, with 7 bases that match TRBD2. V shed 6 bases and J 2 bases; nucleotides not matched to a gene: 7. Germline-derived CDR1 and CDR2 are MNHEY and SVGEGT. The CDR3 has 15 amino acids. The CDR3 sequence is CASSVAGQTYNEQFF. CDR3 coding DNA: TGTGCCAGCAGCGTAGCGGGCCAGACCTACAATGAGCAGTTCTTC.

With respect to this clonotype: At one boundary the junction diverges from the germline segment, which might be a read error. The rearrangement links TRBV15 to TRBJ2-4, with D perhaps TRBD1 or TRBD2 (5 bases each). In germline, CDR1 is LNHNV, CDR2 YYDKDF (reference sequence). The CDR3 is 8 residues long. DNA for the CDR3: TGCATGTTCTTGGGGGAGTACTTC. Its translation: CMFLGEYF.

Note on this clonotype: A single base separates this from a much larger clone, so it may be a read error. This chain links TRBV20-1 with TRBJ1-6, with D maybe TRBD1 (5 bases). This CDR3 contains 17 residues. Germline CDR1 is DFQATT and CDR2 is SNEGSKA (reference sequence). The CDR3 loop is CCVPKRGLPKADSPLHF. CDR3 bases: TGCTGTGTTCCTAAGAGGGGACTTCCCAAAGCGGACTCACCCCTCCACTTT.

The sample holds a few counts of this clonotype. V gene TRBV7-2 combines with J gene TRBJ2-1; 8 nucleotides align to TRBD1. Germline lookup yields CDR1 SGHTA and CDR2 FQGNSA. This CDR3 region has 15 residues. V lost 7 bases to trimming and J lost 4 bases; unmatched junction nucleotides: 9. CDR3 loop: CASTRNRGVYNEQFF. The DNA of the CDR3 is TGTGCCAGCACCCGAAACAGGGGGGTATACAATGAGCAGTTCTTC.

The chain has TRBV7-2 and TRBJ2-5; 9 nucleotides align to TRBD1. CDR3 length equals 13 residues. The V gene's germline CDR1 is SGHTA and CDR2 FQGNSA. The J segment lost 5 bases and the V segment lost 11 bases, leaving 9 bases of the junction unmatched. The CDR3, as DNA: TGTGCCGGCTCACAGGGGGCGGGGGAGACCCAGTACTTC. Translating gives CAGSQGAGETQYF. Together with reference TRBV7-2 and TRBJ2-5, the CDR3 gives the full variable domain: GAGVSQSPSNKVTEKGKDVELRCDPISGHTALYWYRQSLGQGLEFLIYFQGNSAPDKSGLPSDRFSAERTGGSVSTLTIQRTQQEDSAVYLCAGSQGAGETQYFGPGTRLLVL.